The 5 T cell receptor beta chains below all came from one sample that was sequenced in a study of cytomegalovirus exposure and HLA in healthy donors. Primers for the PCR totalled 60 Vbeta and 13 Jbeta. Produced via immunoSEQ multiplex PCR; TCRdb's table is partial and in-frame only. The table records about 210,000 clones, roughly 80% of them present only once. Sequencing was carried out using PBMCs. These receptors all come from a man in his forties in good health and CMV-seropositive.

This sequence joins TRBV5-8 and TRBJ1-1, with TRBD1 as a possible D gene (5 bases). CDR1 and CDR2 (germline): SGHTS, YDEGEE. The CDR3 consists of 16 residues. The V end was cut by 3 bases, the J end by 1 base, with 16 bases between. The chain's CDR3 is CASSSSPGGTNTEAFF. CDR3 DNA sequence: TGTGCCAGCAGCTCGTCCCCGGGCGGGACGAACACTGAAGCTTTCTTT.

Comments on this clone: Germline is not matched at one junction end, which may reflect a read error. The J gene is TRBJ2-7, the V gene TRBV7-9, with 8 bases fitting TRBD1. The CDR3 is 14 amino acids. CDR1 SEHNR and CDR2 FQNEAQ come from the germline V gene (reference sequence). The CDR3 coding sequence is TGTGCCACCAGCCAAACCCGGGACAGGTACGAGCAGTACTTC. Translated, it gives CATSQTRDRYEQYF.

V gene TRBV6-4 combines with J gene TRBJ2-3, with TRBD2 as a possible D gene (6 bases). In germline, CDR1 is MRHNA, CDR2 SNTAGT. Trimming took off 0 bases at V and 4 bases at J, with 11 bases between the two ends. This CDR3 has 15 amino acids. CDR3 bases: TGTGCCAGCAGTGACTCTGTTGGAGGGTCAGATACGCAGTATTTT. This gives the protein CASSDSVGGSDTQYF.

In its sample, this clone was seen a few times. The rearrangement links TRBV25-1 to TRBJ1-3; D is ambiguous. V gave up 3 bases and J gave up 0 bases, with 12 bases separating them. The CDR3 totals 16 residues. The germline V gene encodes CDR1 MGHDK and CDR2 SYGVNS. Here the CDR3 reads CASSDGYTSSGNTIYF. CDR3 nucleotide sequence: TGTGCCAGCAGTGACGGGTACACTAGCTCTGGAAACACCATATATTTT. Complete variable domain (other parts from reference TRBV25-1 and TRBJ1-3): EADIYQTPRYLVIGTGKKITLECSQTMGHDKMYWYQQDPGMELHLIHYSYGVNSTEKGDLSSESTVSRIRTEHFPLTLESARPSHTSQYLCASSDGYTSSGNTIYFGEGSWLTVV.

This sequence joins TRBV7-8 and TRBJ1-1, with 8 bases matching TRBD1. The CDR3 is 13 residues long. CDR1 is SGHVS, CDR2 FQNEAQ, per germline. Unmatched junction bases numbered 5, after V lost 7 bases and J lost 4 bases. CDR3 region: CASTRTGLTEAFF. The CDR3 nucleotides are TGTGCCAGCACTCGGACAGGGCTCACTGAAGCTTTCTTT.